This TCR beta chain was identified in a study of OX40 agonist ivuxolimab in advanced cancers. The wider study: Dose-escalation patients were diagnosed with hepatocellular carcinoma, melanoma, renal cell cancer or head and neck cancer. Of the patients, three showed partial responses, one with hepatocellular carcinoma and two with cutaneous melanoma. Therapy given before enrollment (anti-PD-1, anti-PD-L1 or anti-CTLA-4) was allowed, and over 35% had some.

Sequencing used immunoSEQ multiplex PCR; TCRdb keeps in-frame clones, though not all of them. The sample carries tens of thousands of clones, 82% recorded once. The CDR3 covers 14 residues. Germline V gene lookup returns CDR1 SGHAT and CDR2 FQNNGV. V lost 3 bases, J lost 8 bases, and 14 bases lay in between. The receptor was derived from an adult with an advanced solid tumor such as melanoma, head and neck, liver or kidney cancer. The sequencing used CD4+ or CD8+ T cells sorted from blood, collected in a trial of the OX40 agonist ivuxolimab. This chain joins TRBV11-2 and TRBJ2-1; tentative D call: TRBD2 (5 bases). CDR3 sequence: CASSFRRDGDEQFF. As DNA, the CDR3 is TGTGCCAGCAGCTTCCGACGCGACGGGGATGAGCAGTTCTTC.